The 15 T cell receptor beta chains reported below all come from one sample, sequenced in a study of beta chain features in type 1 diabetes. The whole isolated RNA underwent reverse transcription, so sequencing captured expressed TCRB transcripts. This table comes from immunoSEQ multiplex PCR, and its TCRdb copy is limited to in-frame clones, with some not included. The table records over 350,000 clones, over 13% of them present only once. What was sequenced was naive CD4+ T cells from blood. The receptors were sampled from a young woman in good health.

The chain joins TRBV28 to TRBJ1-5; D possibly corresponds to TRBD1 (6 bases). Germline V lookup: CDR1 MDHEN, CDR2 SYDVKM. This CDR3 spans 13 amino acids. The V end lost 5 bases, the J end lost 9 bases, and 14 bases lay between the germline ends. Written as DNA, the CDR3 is TGTGCCAGCAGTCCCGACAGGTCAACGCCCCAGCATTTT. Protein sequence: CASSPDRSTPQHF.

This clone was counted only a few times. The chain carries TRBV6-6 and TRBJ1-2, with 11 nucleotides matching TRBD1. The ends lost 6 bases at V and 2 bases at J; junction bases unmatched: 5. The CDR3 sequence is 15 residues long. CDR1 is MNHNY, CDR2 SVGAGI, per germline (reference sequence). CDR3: CASRPGQGANYGYTF. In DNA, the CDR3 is TGTGCCAGCAGGCCCGGACAGGGGGCCAACTATGGCTACACCTTC.

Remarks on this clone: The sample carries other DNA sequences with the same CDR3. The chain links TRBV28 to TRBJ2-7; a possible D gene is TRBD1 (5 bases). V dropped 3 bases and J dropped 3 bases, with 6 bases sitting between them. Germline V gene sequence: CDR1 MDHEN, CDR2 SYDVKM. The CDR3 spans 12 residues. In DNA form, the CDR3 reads TGTGCCAGCAGTTTGCAGGGCTACGAGCAGTACTTC. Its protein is CASSLQGYEQYF.

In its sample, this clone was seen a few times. Here the CDR3 reads CASSLGNSAPSYEQYF. For the CDR3, the DNA is TGTGCCAGCAGCTTGGGCAATAGCGCACCGAGCTACGAGCAGTACTTC. The J gene is TRBJ2-7, the V gene TRBV11-2; tentatively, D is TRBD2 (5 bases). Germline assignment: CDR1 SGHAT and CDR2 FQNNGV. The length of the CDR3 is 16 residues. V gave up 3 bases and J gave up 3 bases, with 18 bases separating them.

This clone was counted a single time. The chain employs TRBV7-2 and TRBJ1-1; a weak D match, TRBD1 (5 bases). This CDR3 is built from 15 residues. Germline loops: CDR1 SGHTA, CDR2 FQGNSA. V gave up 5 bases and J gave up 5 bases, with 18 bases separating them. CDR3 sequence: CASSRQVNGGTEAFF. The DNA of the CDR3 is TGTGCCAGCAGCCGTCAGGTGAATGGGGGGACTGAAGCTTTCTTT.

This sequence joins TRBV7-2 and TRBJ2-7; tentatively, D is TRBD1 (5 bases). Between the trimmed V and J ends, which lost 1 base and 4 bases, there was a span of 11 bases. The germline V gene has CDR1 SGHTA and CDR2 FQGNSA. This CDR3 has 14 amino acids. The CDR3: CASSLDQGGYEQYF. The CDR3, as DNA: TGTGCCAGCAGCTTAGATCAGGGTGGGTACGAGCAGTACTTC.

CDR3 in DNA: TGTGCCACCCGGACTAGCGGGAGAGAGACCCAGTACTTC. This codes for CATRTSGRETQYF. V gene TRBV7-9 combines with J gene TRBJ2-5, with 13 bases lining up with TRBD2. After removal of 10 bases from V and 4 bases from J, the junction contained 3 bases not matched to a gene. The CDR3 extends over 13 amino acids. The germline gives CDR1 SEHNR, CDR2 FQNEAQ (reference sequence).

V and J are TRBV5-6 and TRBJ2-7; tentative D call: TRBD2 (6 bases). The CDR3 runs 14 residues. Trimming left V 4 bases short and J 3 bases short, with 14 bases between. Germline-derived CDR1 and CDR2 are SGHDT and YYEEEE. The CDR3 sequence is CASSPWTGDYEQYF. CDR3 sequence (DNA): TGTGCCAGCAGCCCCTGGACGGGAGACTACGAGCAGTACTTC.

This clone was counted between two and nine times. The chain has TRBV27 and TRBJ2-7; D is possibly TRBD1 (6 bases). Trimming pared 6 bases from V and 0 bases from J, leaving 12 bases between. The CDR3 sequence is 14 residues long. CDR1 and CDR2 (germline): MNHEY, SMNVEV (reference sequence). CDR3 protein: CASSARGPSYEQYF. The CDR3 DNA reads TGTGCCAGCAGCGCCAGGGGCCCCTCCTACGAGCAGTACTTC.

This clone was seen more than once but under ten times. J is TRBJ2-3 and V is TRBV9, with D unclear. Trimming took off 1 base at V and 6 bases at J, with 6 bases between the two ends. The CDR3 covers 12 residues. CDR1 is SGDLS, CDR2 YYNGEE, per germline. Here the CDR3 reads CASSVIGDTQYF. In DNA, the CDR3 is TGTGCCAGCAGCGTAATCGGGGATACGCAGTATTTT.

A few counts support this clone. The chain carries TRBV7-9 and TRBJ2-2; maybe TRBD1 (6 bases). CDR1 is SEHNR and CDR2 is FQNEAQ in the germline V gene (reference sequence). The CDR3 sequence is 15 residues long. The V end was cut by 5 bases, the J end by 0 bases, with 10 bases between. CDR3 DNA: TGTGCCAGCAGCCTCAGACAGGCGAACACCGGGGAGCTGTTTTTT. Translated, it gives CASSLRQANTGELFF.

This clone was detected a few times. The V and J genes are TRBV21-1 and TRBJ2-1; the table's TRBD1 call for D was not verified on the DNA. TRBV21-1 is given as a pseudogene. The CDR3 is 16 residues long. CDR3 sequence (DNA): TGTGCCAGCACATCCTCCGGGACAGGGTTATTTGATGAGCAGTTCTTC. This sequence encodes CASTSSGTGLFDEQFF.

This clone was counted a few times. The CDR3 DNA follows: TGTGCCTGGTGGACCAGCGGGAGGCTCAATGAGCAGTTCTTC. Its translation is CAWWTSGRLNEQFF. The rearrangement links TRBV30 to TRBJ2-1; TRBD2 matches at 9 bases. This CDR3 contains 14 residues. Trimming cost V 5 bases and J 6 bases; bases outside gene matches: 8. Germline V gene sequence: CDR1 GTSNPN, CDR2 SVGIG (reference sequence).

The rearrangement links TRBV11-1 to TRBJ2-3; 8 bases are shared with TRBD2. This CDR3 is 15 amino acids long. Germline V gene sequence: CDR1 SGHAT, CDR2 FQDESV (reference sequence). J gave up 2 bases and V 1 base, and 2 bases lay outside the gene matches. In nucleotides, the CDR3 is TGTGCCAGCAGCTTAGACGGGAGGGCCACAGATACGCAGTATTTT. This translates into CASSLDGRATDTQYF.

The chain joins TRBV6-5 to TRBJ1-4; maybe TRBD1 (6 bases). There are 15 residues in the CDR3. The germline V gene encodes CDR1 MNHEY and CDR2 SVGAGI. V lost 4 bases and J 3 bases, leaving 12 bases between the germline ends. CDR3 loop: CASSSGQPANEKLFF. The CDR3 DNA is TGTGCCAGCAGTTCCGGACAGCCTGCTAATGAAAAACTGTTTTTT.